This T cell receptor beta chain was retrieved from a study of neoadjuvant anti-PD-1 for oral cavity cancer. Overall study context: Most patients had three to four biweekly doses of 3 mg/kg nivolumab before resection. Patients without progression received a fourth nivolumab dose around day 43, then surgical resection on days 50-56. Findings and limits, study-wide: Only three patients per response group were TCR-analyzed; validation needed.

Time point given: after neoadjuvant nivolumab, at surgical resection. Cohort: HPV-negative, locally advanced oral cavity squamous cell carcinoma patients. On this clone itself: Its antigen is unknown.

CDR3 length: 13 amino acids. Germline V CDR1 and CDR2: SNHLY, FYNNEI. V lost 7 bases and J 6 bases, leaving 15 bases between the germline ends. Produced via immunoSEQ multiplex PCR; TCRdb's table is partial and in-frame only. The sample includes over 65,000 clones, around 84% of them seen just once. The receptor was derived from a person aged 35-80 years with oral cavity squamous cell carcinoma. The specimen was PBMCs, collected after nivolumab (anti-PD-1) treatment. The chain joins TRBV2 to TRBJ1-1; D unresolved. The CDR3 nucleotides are TGTGCCAGCACCGGCCAGGAGGTGGCTGAAGCTTTCTTT. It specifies CASTGQEVAEAFF.